The clone carrying this T cell receptor (beta chain) was detected only once. The data were obtained in a study of blood T cell repertoires in COVID-19. At the level of the study: Samples of COVID-19 (acute and convalescent) were obtained from the United States, Italy and Spain. PBMCs, B-cell-depleted T cells, or T cells were the source of the cDNA or gDNA that made up the material.

This CDR3 spans 15 amino acids. Germline CDR1 and CDR2: MNHEY and SVGEGT. J was trimmed by 4 bases and V by 5 bases; bases with no gene match: 6. Under the authors' procedure: Quantification of nucleated cells was approximated via reference gene primer amplification. Here immunoSEQ multiplex PCR was the method, and the copy in TCRdb shows in-frame clones only, minus some. V, J and clone size derive from that table, while D and trimming were established from the DNA sequence. This table holds 150,000 or so clones, approximately 80% found once. The receptor's source is a human donor in a cohort sampled during active COVID-19. Source material: peripheral blood. J is TRBJ2-1 and V is TRBV6-2 or TRBV6-3, with TRBD2 matching 9 bases. CDR3 nucleotide sequence: TGTGCCAGCAGTCGGACTAGCGTCCGTTACAATGAGCAGTTCTTC. Translating it yields CASSRTSVRYNEQFF.